This passage covers 12 T cell receptor beta chains from one sample sequenced in a study of blood T cell repertoires in COVID-19. Sequenced by immunoSEQ multiplex PCR; TCRdb stores in-frame clones only, minus some. The sample lists approximately 330,000 clones; roughly 90% were seen once. Sample: peripheral blood. These receptors were obtained from a woman aged 50 to 60 with active or convalescent COVID-19.

This clone was seen a handful of times. The chain recombines TRBV7-9 with TRBJ2-1, with 10 bases matching TRBD2. Trimming cost V 1 base and J 9 bases; bases outside gene matches: 9. The CDR3 is 16 residues long. Germline loops: CDR1 SEHNR, CDR2 FQNEAQ (reference sequence). CDR3 in amino acids: CASSLGTSGAPFEQFF. CDR3 bases: TGTGCCAGCAGCTTAGGGACTAGCGGAGCCCCTTTTGAGCAGTTCTTC.

The chain employs TRBV3-1 (or the pseudogene TRBV3-2) and TRBJ2-1; 12 bases map to TRBD2. J was trimmed by 1 base and V by 6 bases; bases with no gene match: 7. Germline assignment: CDR1 LGHDT and CDR2 YNNKEL (reference sequence). The length of the CDR3 is 17 residues. The CDR3 region is CASSPGTSGSSYNEQFF. CDR3 nucleotide sequence: TGTGCCAGCAGTCCCGGGACTAGCGGGTCATCCTACAATGAGCAGTTCTTC.

The chain employs TRBV7-2 and TRBJ2-7; D is uncertain. The V end lost 1 base, the J end lost 0 bases, and 13 bases lay between the germline ends. The CDR3 has 16 residues. CDR1 and CDR2 from the germline V gene are SGHTA and FQGNSA. CDR3 amino acids: CASSLVGGTSSYEQYF. The CDR3 coding sequence is TGTGCCAGCAGCTTAGTTGGCGGCACGAGCTCCTACGAGCAGTACTTC.

The V gene is TRBV30, the J gene TRBJ1-3; D is possibly TRBD1 (6 bases). Trimming shortened V by 0 bases and J by 1 base, and 13 bases separated the two germline ends. The germline gives CDR1 GTSNPN, CDR2 SVGIG (reference sequence). This CDR3 has 16 amino acids. Here the CDR3 DNA reads TGTGCCTGGAGTGTACATGGGGGGGCATCTGGAAACACCATATATTTT. This gives the protein CAWSVHGGASGNTIYF. Together with reference TRBV30 and TRBJ1-3, the CDR3 gives the full variable domain: SQTIHQWPATLVQPVGSPLSLECTVEGTSNPNLYWYRQAAGRGLQLLFYSVGIGQISSEVPQNLSASRPQDRQFILSSKKLLLSDSGFYLCAWSVHGGASGNTIYFGEGSWLTVV.

This rearrangement joins TRBV24-1 to TRBJ1-1; 7 positions agree with TRBD1. The CDR3 is 22 amino acids. The germline V gene has CDR1 KGHDR and CDR2 SFDVKD. V lost 5 bases, J lost 4 bases, and 30 bases stayed unmatched. This CDR3 is CATSVLILSGTEKKLEGTEAFF. CDR3 DNA: TGTGCCACCAGTGTTCTTATTCTCTCCGGGACAGAAAAGAAACTTGAGGGCACTGAAGCTTTCTTT.

The chain combines TRBV30 with TRBJ1-1; D is unclear. The V gene's germline CDR1 is GTSNPN and CDR2 SVGIG (reference sequence). The CDR3 has 13 amino acids. Trimming shortened V by 0 bases and J by 5 bases, and 10 bases separated the two germline ends. The CDR3 coding sequence is TGTGCCTGGAGTGTGTTGACCGGGACTGAAGCTTTCTTT. Its protein product is CAWSVLTGTEAFF.

Points on this clone: Additional DNA sequences in this sample encode the identical CDR3. This sequence joins TRBV5-1 and TRBJ2-1, with 12 bases identical to TRBD2. The V gene end was trimmed by 3 bases and the J gene end by 4 bases; junction bases not matched to a gene: 2. CDR3 length: 15 amino acids. Germline values: CDR1 SGHRS, CDR2 YFSETQ. The CDR3 DNA reads as TGCGCCAGCAGCTCCGGGACTAGCGGGTACAATGAGCAGTTCTTC. Translated: CASSSGTSGYNEQFF.

The genes are TRBV7-6 and TRBJ2-5; 10 bases map to TRBD2. Germline lookup yields CDR1 SGHVS and CDR2 FNYEAQ. V lost 3 bases and J lost 4; bases outside the gene matches: 5. CDR3 length: 15 residues. The CDR3 region has the DNA TGTGCCAGCAGCTTCTTAGCGGGGGGTGGAGAGACCCAGTACTTC. The encoded protein is CASSFLAGGGETQYF.

The rearrangement links TRBV5-5 to TRBJ1-2, with D perhaps matching TRBD1 (6 bases). The V gene's germline CDR1 is SGHKS and CDR2 YYEKEE (reference sequence). With 4 bases removed from V and 4 bases from J, the gap between germline ends came to 14 bases. This CDR3 is 14 amino acids long. CDR3 sequence: CASSQRQETYGYTF. The CDR3 DNA reads as TGTGCCAGCAGCCAAAGACAGGAAACCTATGGCTACACCTTC.

The chain is built from TRBV7-8 and TRBJ2-7, with a weak D call TRBD2 (5 bases). V lost 1 base, J lost 0 bases, and 16 bases lay in between. Germline V gene lookup returns CDR1 SGHVS and CDR2 FQNEAQ. The length of the CDR3 is 17 residues. This chain's CDR3 is CASSLGGVAGLSYEQYF. The CDR3 nucleotides read TGTGCCAGCAGCTTAGGTGGAGTCGCGGGCCTCTCCTACGAGCAGTACTTC.

In the case of this clone: The sample holds other DNA sequences that translate to the same CDR3. This chain joins TRBV7-9 and TRBJ2-1; perhaps TRBD1 as D (7 bases). This CDR3 is 14 amino acids long. The V gene lost 6 bases and the J gene lost 1 base, with 10 bases spanning the gap. The germline V gene encodes CDR1 SEHNR and CDR2 FQNEAQ (reference sequence). The CDR3 protein is CASSPGGSYNEQFF. CDR3 DNA sequence: TGTGCCAGCAGTCCAGGGGGGTCCTACAATGAGCAGTTCTTC.

The chain joins TRBV4-2 to TRBJ1-5, with D unclear. This CDR3 region has 13 residues. Germline-derived CDR1 and CDR2 are LGHNA and YNFKEQ. The germline V and J ends were trimmed by 0 bases and 7 bases, with 7 bases remaining between them. The CDR3 reads CASSQEYGQPQHF. The CDR3 DNA reads TGTGCCAGCAGCCAAGAGTACGGGCAGCCCCAGCATTTT.